This entry describes one TCR beta chain. Its target is not known. Other DNA variants within this sample encode the same CDR3. The data belong to a study of shared clonotypes between healthy human individuals. The wider study: The study used three CD4 naive, three CD4 memory, two CD8 naive and one CD8 memory plate per donor. Findings and caveats of the study: The four-donor shared clonotypes exceeded non-shared clonotypes in generation probability, with non-shared ones scoring lower.

Every subset had its genomic DNA shared out evenly among several immunoSEQ plates. Measured with immunoSEQ multiplex PCR; TCRdb has only the in-frame clones, and not every one. The sample lists millions of clones, 85% to 95% occurring once. Germline assignment: CDR1 MRHNA and CDR2 SNTAGT. The V gene lost 2 bases and the J gene lost 1 base, with 7 bases spanning the gap. There are 14 residues in the CDR3. J is TRBJ2-3 and V is TRBV6-4, with TRBD1 as a possible D gene (5 bases). Sequenced input: naive CD4+ T cells sorted from blood. As to subset: CD45RA+ positively selected. The origin of this receptor is a man between 18 and 35 years old in good health. CDR3 in amino acids: CASSDGHRTDTQYF. The CDR3 DNA follows: TGTGCCAGCAGTGACGGACACCGCACAGATACGCAGTATTTT.